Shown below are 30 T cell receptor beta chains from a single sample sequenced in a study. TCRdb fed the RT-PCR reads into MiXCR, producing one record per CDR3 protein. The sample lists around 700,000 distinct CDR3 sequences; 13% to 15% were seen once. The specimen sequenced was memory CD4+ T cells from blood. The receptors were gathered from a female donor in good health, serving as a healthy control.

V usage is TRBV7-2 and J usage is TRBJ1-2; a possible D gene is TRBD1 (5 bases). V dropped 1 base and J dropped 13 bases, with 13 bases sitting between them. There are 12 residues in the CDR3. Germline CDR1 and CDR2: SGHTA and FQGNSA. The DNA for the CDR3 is TGTGCCAGCAGCTTAGATTTGACAGCTTGCACCTTC. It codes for CASSLDLTACTF.

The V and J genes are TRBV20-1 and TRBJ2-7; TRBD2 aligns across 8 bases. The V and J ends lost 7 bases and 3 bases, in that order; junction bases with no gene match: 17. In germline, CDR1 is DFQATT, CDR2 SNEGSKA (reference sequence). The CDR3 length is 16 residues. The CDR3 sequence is CSVSPPFIAGGYEQYF. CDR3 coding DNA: TGCAGTGTTTCTCCCCCCTTTATCGCGGGAGGCTACGAGCAGTACTTC.

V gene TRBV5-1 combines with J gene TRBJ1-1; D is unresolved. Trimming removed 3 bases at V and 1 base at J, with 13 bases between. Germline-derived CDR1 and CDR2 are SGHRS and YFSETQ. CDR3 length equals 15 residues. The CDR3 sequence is CASSWKTGSNTEAFF. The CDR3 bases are TGCGCCAGCAGCTGGAAGACCGGGTCGAACACTGAAGCTTTCTTT. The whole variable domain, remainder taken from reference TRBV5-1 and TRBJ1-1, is KAGVTQTPRYLIKTRGQQVTLSCSPISGHRSVSWYQQTPGQGLQFLFEYFSETQRNKGNFPGRFSGRQFSNSRSEMNVSTLELGDSALYLCASSWKTGSNTEAFFGQGTRLTVV.

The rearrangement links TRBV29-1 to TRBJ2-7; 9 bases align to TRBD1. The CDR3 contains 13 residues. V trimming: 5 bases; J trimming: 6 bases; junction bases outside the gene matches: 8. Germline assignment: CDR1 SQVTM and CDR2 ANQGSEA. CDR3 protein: CSVQRDRASEQYF. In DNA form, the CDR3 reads TGCAGCGTTCAGAGGGACAGGGCTTCCGAGCAGTACTTC.

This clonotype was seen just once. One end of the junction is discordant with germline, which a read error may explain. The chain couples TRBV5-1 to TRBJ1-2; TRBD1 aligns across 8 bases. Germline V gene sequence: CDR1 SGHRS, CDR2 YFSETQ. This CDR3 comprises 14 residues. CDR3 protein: CASKGAGGADGYIF. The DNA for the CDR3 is TGCGCCAGCAAGGGGGCAGGGGGCGCGGATGGCTACATCTTC.

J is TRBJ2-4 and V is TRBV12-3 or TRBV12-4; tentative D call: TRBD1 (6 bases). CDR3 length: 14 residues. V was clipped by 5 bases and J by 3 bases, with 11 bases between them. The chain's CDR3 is CASSPGQFKNIQYF. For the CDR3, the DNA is TGTGCCAGCAGTCCGGGACAATTCAAAAACATTCAGTACTTC.

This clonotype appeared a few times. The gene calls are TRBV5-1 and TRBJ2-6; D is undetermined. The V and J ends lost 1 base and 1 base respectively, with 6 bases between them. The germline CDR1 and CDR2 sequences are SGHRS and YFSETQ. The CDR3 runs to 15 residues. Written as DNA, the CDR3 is TGCGCCAGCAGCTTGTACGCTTCTGGGGCCAACGTCCTGACTTTC. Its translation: CASSLYASGANVLTF.

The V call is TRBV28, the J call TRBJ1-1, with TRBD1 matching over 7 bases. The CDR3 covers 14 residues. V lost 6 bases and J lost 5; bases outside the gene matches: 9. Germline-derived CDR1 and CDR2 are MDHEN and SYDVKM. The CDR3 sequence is CASSPFRGGTEAFF. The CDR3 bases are TGTGCCAGCAGCCCTTTCAGGGGGGGGACTGAAGCTTTCTTT.

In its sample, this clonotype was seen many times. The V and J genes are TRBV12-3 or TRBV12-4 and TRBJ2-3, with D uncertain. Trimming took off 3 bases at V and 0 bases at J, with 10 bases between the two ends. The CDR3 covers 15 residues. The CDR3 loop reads CASSFGSLSTDTQYF. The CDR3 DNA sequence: TGTGCCAGCAGTTTCGGCAGTCTAAGCACAGATACGCAGTATTTT.

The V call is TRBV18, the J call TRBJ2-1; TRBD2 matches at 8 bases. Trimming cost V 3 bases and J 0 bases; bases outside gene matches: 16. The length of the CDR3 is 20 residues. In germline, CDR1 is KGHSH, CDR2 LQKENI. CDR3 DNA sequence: TGTGCCAGCTCACCCATTCGACCGGGAGGGCCCTTAAGCTCCTACAATGAGCAGTTCTTC. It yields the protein CASSPIRPGGPLSSYNEQFF.

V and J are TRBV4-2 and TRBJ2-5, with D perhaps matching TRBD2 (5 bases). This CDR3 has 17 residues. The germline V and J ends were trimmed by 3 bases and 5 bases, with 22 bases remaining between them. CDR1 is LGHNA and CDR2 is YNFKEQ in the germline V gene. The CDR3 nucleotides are TGTGCCAGCAGCCATGACGGACGGAGGAGTGTGGGGGAGACCCAGTACTTC. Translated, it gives CASSHDGRRSVGETQYF.

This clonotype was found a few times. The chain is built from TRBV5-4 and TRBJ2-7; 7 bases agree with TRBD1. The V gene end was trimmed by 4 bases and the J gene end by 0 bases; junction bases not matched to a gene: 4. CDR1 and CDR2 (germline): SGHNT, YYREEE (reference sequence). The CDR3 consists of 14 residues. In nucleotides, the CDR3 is TGTGCCAGCAGCCGGGACAGTAGCTCCTACGAGCAGTACTTC. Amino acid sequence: CASSRDSSSYEQYF.

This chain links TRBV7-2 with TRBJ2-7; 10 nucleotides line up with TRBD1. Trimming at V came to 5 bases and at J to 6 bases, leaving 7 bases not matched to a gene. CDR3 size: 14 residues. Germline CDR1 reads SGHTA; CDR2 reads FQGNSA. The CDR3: CASSLGQGGREQYF. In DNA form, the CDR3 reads TGTGCCAGCAGCCTAGGACAGGGGGGGCGCGAGCAGTACTTC.

CDR3 sequence: CASSPEGEQPQHF. For the CDR3, the DNA is TGTGCCAGCTCACCAGAGGGTGAACAGCCCCAGCATTTT. The chain employs TRBV18 and TRBJ1-5; D is unclear. V was cut by 2 bases and J by 7 bases, with 9 bases left in between. CDR3 length equals 13 residues. Germline assignment: CDR1 KGHSH and CDR2 LQKENI.

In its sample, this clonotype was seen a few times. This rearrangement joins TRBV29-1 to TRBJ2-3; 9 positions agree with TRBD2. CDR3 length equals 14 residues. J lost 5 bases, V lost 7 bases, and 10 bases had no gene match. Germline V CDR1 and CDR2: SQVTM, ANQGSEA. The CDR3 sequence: CSALAGVGGDTQYF. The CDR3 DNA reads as TGCAGCGCCTTAGCGGGAGTAGGGGGAGATACGCAGTATTTT.

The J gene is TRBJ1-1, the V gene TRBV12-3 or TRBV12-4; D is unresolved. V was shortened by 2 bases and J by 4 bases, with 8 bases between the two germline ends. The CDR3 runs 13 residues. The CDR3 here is CASSLNSRTEAFF. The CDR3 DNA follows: TGTGCCAGCAGTTTAAACTCTCGCACTGAAGCTTTCTTT.

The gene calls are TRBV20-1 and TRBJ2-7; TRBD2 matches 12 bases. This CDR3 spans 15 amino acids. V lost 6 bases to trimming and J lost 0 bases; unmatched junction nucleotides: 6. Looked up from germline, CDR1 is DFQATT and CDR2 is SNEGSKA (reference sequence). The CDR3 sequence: CSARTSGTSSYEQYF. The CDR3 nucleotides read TGCAGTGCCAGGACTAGCGGGACGAGCTCCTACGAGCAGTACTTC.

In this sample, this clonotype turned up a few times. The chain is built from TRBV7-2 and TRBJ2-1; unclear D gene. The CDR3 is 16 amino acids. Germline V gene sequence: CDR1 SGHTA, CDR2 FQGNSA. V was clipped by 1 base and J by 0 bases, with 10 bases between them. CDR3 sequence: CASSLGPPPSYNEQFF. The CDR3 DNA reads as TGTGCCAGCAGCTTAGGTCCTCCTCCCTCCTACAATGAGCAGTTCTTC.

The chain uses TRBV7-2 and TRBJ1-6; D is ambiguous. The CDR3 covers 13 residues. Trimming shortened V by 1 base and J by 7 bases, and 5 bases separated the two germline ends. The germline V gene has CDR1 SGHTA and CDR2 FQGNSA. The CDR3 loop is CASSLVLNSPLHF. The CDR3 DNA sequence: TGTGCCAGCAGCTTAGTTTTAAATTCACCCCTCCACTTT.

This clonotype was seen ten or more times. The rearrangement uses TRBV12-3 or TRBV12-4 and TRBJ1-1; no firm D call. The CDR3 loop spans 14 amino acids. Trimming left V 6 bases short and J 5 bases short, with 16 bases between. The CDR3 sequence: CASSRGLGRTEAFF. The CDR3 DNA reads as TGTGCCAGCAGCCGAGGACTTGGGCGAACTGAAGCTTTCTTT.

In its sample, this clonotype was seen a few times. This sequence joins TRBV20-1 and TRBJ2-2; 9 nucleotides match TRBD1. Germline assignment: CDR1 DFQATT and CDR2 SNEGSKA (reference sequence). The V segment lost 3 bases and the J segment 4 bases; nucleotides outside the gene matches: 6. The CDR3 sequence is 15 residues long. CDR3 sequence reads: CSASDDRGFTGELFF. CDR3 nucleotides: TGCAGTGCTAGCGACGACAGGGGGTTCACCGGGGAGCTGTTTTTT.

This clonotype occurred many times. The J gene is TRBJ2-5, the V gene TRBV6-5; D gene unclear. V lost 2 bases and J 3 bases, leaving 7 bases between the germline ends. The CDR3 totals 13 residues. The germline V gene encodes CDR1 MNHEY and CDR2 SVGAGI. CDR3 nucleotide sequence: TGTGCCAGCAGTTACAGGCCTGAAGAGACCCAGTACTTC. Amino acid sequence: CASSYRPEETQYF.

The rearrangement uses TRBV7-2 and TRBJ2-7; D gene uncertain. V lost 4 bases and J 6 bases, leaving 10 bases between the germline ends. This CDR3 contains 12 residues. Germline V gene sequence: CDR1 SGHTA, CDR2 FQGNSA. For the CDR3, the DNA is TGTGCCAGCAGCTCTTCTAGAGTCGAGCAGTACTTC. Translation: CASSSSRVEQYF. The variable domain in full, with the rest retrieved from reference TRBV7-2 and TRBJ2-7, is GAGVSQSPSNKVTEKGKDVELRCDPISGHTALYWYRQSLGQGLEFLIYFQGNSAPDKSGLPSDRFSAERTGGSVSTLTIQRTQQEDSAVYLCASSSSRVEQYFGPGTRLTVT.

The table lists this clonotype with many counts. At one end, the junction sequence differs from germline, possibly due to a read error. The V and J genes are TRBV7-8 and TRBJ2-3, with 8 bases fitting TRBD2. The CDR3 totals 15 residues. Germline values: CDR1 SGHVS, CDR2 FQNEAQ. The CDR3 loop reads CASSLRSGSTDTQYF. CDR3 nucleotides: TGTGCCAGCAGCTTAAGAAGCGGGAGCACCGATACGCAGTATTTT.

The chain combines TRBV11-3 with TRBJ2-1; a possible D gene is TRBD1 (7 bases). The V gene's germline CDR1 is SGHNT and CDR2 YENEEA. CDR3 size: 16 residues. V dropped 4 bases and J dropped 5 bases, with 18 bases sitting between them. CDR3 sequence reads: CASSSRGTERDNEQFF. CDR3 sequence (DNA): TGTGCCAGCAGCTCCCGGGGGACAGAGCGGGACAATGAGCAGTTCTTC.

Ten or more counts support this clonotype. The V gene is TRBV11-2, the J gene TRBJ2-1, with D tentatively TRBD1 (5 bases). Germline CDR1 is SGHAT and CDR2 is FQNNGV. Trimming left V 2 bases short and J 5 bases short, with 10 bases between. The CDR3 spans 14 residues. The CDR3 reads CASSLSGIDNEQFF. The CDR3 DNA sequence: TGTGCCAGCAGCTTATCAGGGATCGACAATGAGCAGTTCTTC.

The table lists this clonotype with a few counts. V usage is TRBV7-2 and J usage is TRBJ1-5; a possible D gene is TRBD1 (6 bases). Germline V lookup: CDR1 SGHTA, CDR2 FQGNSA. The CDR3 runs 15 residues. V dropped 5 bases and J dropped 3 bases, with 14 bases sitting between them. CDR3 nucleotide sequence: TGTGCCAGCAGCCTCCCGGGGGGGCCCAATCAGCCCCAGCATTTT. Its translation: CASSLPGGPNQPQHF.

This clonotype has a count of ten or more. This CDR3 is CASSLLFGPIPGPQYF. The CDR3 DNA reads TGTGCCAGCAGTCTGCTATTTGGACCCATCCCAGGGCCCCAGTACTTC. The rearrangement joins TRBV27 to TRBJ2-5; tentative D call: TRBD1 (5 bases). Germline-derived CDR1 and CDR2 are MNHEY and SMNVEV (reference sequence). CDR3 size: 16 residues. V was pared by 5 bases and J by 9 bases, with 25 bases between.

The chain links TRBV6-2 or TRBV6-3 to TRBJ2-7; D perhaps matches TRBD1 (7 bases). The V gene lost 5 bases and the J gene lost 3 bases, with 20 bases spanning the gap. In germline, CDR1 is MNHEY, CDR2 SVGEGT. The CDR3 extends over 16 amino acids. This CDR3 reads CASSDDRVLGGYEQYF. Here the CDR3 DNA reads TGTGCCAGCAGTGACGACAGGGTCCTGGGGGGCTACGAGCAGTACTTC.

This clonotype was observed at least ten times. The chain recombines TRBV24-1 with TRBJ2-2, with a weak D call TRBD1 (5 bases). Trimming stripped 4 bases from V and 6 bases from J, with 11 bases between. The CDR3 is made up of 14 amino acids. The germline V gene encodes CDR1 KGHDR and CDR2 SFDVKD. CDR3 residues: CATSDPQGAGELFF. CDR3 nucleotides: TGTGCCACCAGTGACCCCCAGGGCGCCGGGGAGCTGTTTTTT.